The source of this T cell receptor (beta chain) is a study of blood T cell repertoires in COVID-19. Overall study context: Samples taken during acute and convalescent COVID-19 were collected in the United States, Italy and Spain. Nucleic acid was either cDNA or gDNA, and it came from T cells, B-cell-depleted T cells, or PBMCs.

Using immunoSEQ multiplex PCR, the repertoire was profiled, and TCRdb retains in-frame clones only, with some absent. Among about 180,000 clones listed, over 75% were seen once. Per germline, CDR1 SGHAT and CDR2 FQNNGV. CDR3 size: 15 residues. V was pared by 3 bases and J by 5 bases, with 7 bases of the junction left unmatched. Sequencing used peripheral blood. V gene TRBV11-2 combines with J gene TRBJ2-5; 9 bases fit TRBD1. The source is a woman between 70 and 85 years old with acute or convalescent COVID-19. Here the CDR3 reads CASSFTTGGRETQYF. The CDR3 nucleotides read TGTGCCAGCAGCTTCACGACAGGGGGAAGGGAGACCCAGTACTTC.